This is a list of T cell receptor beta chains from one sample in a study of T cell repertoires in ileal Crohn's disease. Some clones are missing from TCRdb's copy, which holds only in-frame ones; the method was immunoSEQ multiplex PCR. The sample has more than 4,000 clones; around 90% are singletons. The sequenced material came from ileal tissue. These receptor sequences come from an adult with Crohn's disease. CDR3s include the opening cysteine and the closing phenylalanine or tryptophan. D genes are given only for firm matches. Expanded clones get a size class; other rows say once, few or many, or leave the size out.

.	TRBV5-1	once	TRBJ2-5	TGCGCCAGCAGCTTGAACCAAGGGGCAAAGACCCAGTACTTC	CASSLNQGAKTQYF
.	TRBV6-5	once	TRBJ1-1	TGTGCCAGCAGTTTCACAGGGAACACTGAAGCTTTCTTT	CASSFTGNTEAFF
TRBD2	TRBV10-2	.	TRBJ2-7	TGCGCCAGCAGCCCCGGGACTAGCGGGGGTACGGCCTACGAGCAGTACTTC	CASSPGTSGGTAYEQYF
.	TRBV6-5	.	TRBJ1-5	TGTGCCAGCAGTCAGGGGTTAGGTCAGCCCCAGCATTTT	CASSQGLGQPQHF
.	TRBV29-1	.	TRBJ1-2	TGCAGCGTCCTCCGCACTGTTGGGGACTATGGCTACACCTTC	CSVLRTVGDYGYTF
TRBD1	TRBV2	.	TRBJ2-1	TGTGCCAGCAGTAACAGGGGTTCCCCCTACAATGAGCAGTTCTTC	CASSNRGSPYNEQFF
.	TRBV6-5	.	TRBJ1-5	TGTGCCAGCAGTGGACAGCTTCTACAGCCCCAGCATTTT	CASSGQLLQPQHF
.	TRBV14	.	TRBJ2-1	TGTGCCAGCAGCCAAATGCCGCACAATGAGCAGTTCTTC	CASSQMPHNEQFF
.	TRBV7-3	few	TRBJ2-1	TGTGCCAGCAGCTTTGGTACGGGGAGATACAATGAGCAGTTCTTC	CASSFGTGRYNEQFF
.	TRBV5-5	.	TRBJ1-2	TGTGCCAGCATCCTTTGGGGGGCTACTAACTATGGCTACACCTTC	CASILWGATNYGYTF
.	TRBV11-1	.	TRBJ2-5	TGTGCCAGCAGCTTGCAAGGGCTAGGGGAGACCCAGTACTTC	CASSLQGLGETQYF
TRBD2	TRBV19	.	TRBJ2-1	TGTGCCAGTAGAGAGCGGGGGGGCTCCAATGAGCAGTTCTTC	CASRERGGSNEQFF
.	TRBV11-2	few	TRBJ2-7	TGTGCCAGCAGCTCCCAGGGTTCCACCGAGCAGTACTTC	CASSSQGSTEQYF
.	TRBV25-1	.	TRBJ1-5	TGTGCCAGCAGGCAGGGGAATCAGCCCCAGCATTTT	CASRQGNQPQHF
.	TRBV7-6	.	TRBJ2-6	TGTGCCAGCAGCTTAGAGCTCGGGGCCAACGTCCTGACTTTC	CASSLELGANVLTF
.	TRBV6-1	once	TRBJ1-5	TGTGCCAGCAGTGAAGATTGGGGAGGGGGTCAGCCCCAGCATTTT	CASSEDWGGGQPQHF
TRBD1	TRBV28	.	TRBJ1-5	TGTGCCAGCAGAAGGGTCACAGGGGGAAATCAGCCCCAGCATTTT	CASRRVTGGNQPQHF
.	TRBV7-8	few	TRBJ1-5	TGTGCCAGCAGCTTCCTGGATGGGCCCCAGCATTTT	CASSFLDGPQHF
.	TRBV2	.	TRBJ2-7	TGTGCCAGCAGTCAGGGGCTCTACGAGCAGTACTTC	CASSQGLYEQYF
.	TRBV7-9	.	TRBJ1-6	TGTGCCAGCAGCTCGCTACTCGGTGGTTCACCCCTCCACTTT	CASSSLLGGSPLHF
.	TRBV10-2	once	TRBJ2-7	TGCGCCAGCAGCCAGACGTCCTACGAGCAGTACTTC	CASSQTSYEQYF
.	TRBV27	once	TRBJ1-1	TGTGCCAGCAGTTCCAAGTCGTGGTTAAAAGCTTTCTTT	CASSSKSWLKAFF
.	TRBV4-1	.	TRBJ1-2	TGCGCCAGCAGCCAAGACCGTAGCTACACCTTC	CASSQDRSYTF
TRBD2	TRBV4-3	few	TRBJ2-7	TGCGCCAGCAGCCCCGAGCGGGGACGTCTCGACGAGCAGTACTTC	CASSPERGRLDEQYF
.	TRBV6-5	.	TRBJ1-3	TGTGCCAGCAGTTACTCCCGGGACGACTCTGGAAACACCATATATTTT	CASSYSRDDSGNTIYF
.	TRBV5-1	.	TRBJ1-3	TGCGCCAGCAGCTCGGGAGGCAGGGAGATCGGAAACACCATATATTTT	CASSSGGREIGNTIYF
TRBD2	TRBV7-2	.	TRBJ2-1	TGTGCCAGCAGCTCCTTCTGGCTAGCGGGAGACAATGAGCAGTTCTTC	CASSSFWLAGDNEQFF
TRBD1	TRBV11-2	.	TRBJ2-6	TGTGCCAGCAGCAAAAGTAGACAGGGTTTGAGGGCCAACGTCCTGACTTTC	CASSKSRQGLRANVLTF